The 11 T cell receptor beta chains in this list originate from one sample, sequenced in a study of regulatory T cells in long-lasting Graves disease. Regarding time point: newly diagnosed GD, antithyroid drugs for less than 3 months. The TCR library was made from RNA that had been extracted from PBMCs in TRIzol. TCR beta libraries were built with iRepertoire HTBI primers and Arm-PCR of CDR3 regions. TCRdb re-analysed the multiplex PCR reads in MiXCR, keeping a single row per CDR3 protein. Of about 460,000 distinct CDR3 sequences in the sample, about 15% were seen once. These data are also associated with another study on T cells in Graves' hyperthyroidism and ophthalmopathy.

The sequenced sample was peripheral blood mononuclear cells (PBMCs), obtained at new diagnosis, from a patient treated with antithyroid drugs. The receptor set was obtained from a woman aged 50 to 65 with Graves disease.

This clonotype has a count of ten or more. This chain uses TRBV12-3 or TRBV12-4 with TRBJ2-7; D remains ambiguous. Trimming stripped 6 bases from V and 2 bases from J, with 14 bases between. This CDR3 spans 14 amino acids. The CDR3 is CASSLGILTYEQYF. DNA for the CDR3: TGTGCCAGCAGCTTGGGTATTTTGACCTACGAGCAGTACTTC.

This clonotype appeared many times. The rearrangement uses TRBV10-1 and TRBJ2-1; D perhaps matches TRBD2 (5 bases). The CDR3 loop spans 13 amino acids. Trimming removed 0 bases at V and 7 bases at J, with 7 bases between. The germline CDR1 and CDR2 sequences are WNHNN and SYGVQD (reference sequence). The CDR3 nucleotides read TGCGCCAGCAGTGAGTCGAGGGATAATGAGCAGTTCTTC. As protein: CASSESRDNEQFF.

This clonotype was picked up many times. The chain combines TRBV5-8 with TRBJ2-3; possible D gene TRBD2, 6 bases. The germline V gene encodes CDR1 SGHTS and CDR2 YDEGEE. Trimming took off 0 bases at V and 2 bases at J, with 16 bases between the two ends. The CDR3 covers 17 residues. The CDR3: CASSLDLGGAVTDTQYF. CDR3 coding DNA: TGTGCCAGCAGCTTGGACCTGGGCGGGGCCGTCACAGATACGCAGTATTTT.

The V and J genes are TRBV12-3 or TRBV12-4 and TRBJ2-1, with 14 bases aligning to TRBD2. The CDR3 is 15 residues long. J lost 9 bases, V lost 4 bases, and 5 bases had no gene match. The CDR3 sequence: CASSSGLAGDGEQFF. CDR3 coding DNA: TGTGCCAGCAGTTCGGGACTAGCGGGAGACGGTGAGCAGTTCTTC.

The chain employs TRBV29-1 and TRBJ1-2, with D maybe TRBD1 (6 bases). Germline-derived CDR1 and CDR2 are SQVTM and ANQGSEA. This CDR3 spans 12 amino acids. The V end lost 5 bases, the J end lost 3 bases, and 10 bases lay between the germline ends. For the CDR3, the DNA is TGCAGCGTTTTATCAGGGGACTATGGCTACACCTTC. This translates into CSVLSGDYGYTF.

This clonotype has more than one count but fewer than ten. The chain carries TRBV14 and TRBJ1-1; no definite D call. V was pared by 4 bases and J by 11 bases, with 17 bases between. Germline V lookup: CDR1 SGHDN, CDR2 FVKESK. The CDR3 is made up of 13 amino acids. CDR3 sequence: CASSREGGIVAFF. CDR3 in DNA: TGTGCCAGCAGCCGCGAGGGAGGAATTGTGGCTTTCTTT.

This clonotype was detected many times. The CDR3 sequence is CASSLGWGGNTIYF. The CDR3 region has the DNA TGTGCCAGCAGTTTGGGGTGGGGTGGAAACACCATATATTTT. The V call is TRBV12-3 or TRBV12-4, the J call TRBJ1-3; D not resolved. V lost 3 bases, J lost 3 bases, and 9 bases lay in between. This CDR3 is built from 14 residues.

This clonotype has more than one count but fewer than ten. The chain combines TRBV19 with TRBJ2-1; TRBD1 matches at 8 bases. The germline V gene has CDR1 LNHDA and CDR2 SQIVND (reference sequence). CDR3 length: 15 amino acids. The J segment lost 4 bases and the V segment lost 3 bases, leaving 5 bases of the junction unmatched. CDR3 region: CASSIQGARYNEQFF. As DNA, the CDR3 is TGTGCCAGTAGTATTCAGGGGGCGCGGTACAATGAGCAGTTCTTC. The full variable domain, its missing parts supplied by reference TRBV19 and TRBJ2-1, is DGGITQSPKYLFRKEGQNVTLSCEQNLNHDAMYWYRQDPGQGLRLIYYSQIVNDFQKGDIAEGYSVSREKKESFPLTVTSAQKNPTAFYLCASSIQGARYNEQFFGPGTRLTVL.

This clonotype was recorded many times. This chain links TRBV29-1 with TRBJ2-7; 8 bases align to TRBD1. The CDR3 covers 14 residues. V shed 5 bases, J shed 0 bases, and the junction held 6 bases outside the gene matches. Germline values: CDR1 SQVTM, CDR2 ANQGSEA. Written as DNA, the CDR3 is TGCAGCGTTACGGGACAGGAAGGCTCCTACGAGCAGTACTTC. Protein: CSVTGQEGSYEQYF.

This clonotype was seen more than once but under ten times. The chain employs TRBV28 and TRBJ1-2; 7 nucleotides match TRBD1. The V gene's germline CDR1 is MDHEN and CDR2 SYDVKM. The CDR3 has 15 amino acids. V trimming: 6 bases; J trimming: 0 bases; junction bases outside the gene matches: 7. CDR3 coding DNA: TGTGCCAGCAGGAACTTCGGGACAGCTAACTATGGCTACACCTTC. This sequence encodes CASRNFGTANYGYTF.

This clonotype came up many times. This chain joins TRBV18 and TRBJ2-3; 9 bases are a match to TRBD2. Per the germline V gene, CDR1 is KGHSH and CDR2 is LQKENI. The junction had 4 bases not matched to a gene; V was cut back by 1 base and J by 2 bases. The CDR3 is 16 residues long. The CDR3 DNA is TGTGCCAGCTCACCACTCCTAGCGGGGCACACAGATACGCAGTATTTT. Protein: CASSPLLAGHTDTQYF. The full variable domain, rest sourced from reference TRBV18 and TRBJ2-3, is NAGVMQNPRHLVRRRGQEARLRCSPMKGHSHVYWYRQLPEEGLKFMVYLQKENIIDESGMPKERFSAEFPKEGPSILRIQQVVRGDSAAYFCASSPLLAGHTDTQYFGPGTRLTVL.